This TCR beta chain was recorded in a study of T cells in tumors and immune-related adverse events (dated by TCRdb to about 2021). The intended sense of this specimen's treatment or condition label: nivolumab (PD-1 blockade) given before sampling. The DNeasy Blood and Tissue Kit was used to extract DNA from formalin-fixed paraffin-embedded specimens. CDR1 and CDR2 (SGHAT, FQNNGV) derive from the germline V gene. At the junction V is shortened by 5 bases and J by 2 bases, with 13 bases in between. The cysteine opens and the phenylalanine closes a CDR3 of 15 amino acids. Left in the record is the CDR3 DNA by itself, 45 bases read in frame from the first base. Concerning this clone itself: It has no known antigen specificity. The input lacks base qualities; no much larger clone sits a single base away.

The immunoSEQ assay was used to amplify and sequence the TCR beta locus, producing bulk TCR Vbeta CDR3 data. In the paper's pipeline: CDR3s were excluded if they were non-productive, were shorter than 7 amino acids, or did not start with C or end with F/W. Analysis was restricted to specimens with at least 1000 reads, and each clonotype was defined at the amino acid level. To compute clonality, Pielou's evenness was subtracted from 1. Library sizes were equalized by abundance-weighted random subsampling with replacement, repeated 100 times to report 95% confidence intervals. Repertoire overlap was quantified using the Morisita overlap index, and the top 40 clones per specimen were examined for overlap with the irAE. In its TCRdb copy, this immuneACCESS table keeps in-frame sequences only and misses some clones. Where compared with another copy, unresolved V genes explain less than half of these, and the others have no known cause. V and J calls and clone size are given by that table; D and trimming were obtained from the DNA. Here the sample has fewer than 25,000 clones; over 80% occur a single time. The ten largest clones take up about 1.4% of the sample.

The material was lymph node tissue, obtained from a patient treated with anti-PD-1 therapy. The origin of this receptor is a female donor with metastatic renal cell carcinoma. Here the chain combines TRBV11-2 and TRBJ1-3, with the D gene not clear enough to name. The sequenced DNA: TGTGCCAGCAGCCTACTGGGAGTCACTGGAAACACCATATATTTT. Translated, it reads CASSLLGVTGNTIYF.